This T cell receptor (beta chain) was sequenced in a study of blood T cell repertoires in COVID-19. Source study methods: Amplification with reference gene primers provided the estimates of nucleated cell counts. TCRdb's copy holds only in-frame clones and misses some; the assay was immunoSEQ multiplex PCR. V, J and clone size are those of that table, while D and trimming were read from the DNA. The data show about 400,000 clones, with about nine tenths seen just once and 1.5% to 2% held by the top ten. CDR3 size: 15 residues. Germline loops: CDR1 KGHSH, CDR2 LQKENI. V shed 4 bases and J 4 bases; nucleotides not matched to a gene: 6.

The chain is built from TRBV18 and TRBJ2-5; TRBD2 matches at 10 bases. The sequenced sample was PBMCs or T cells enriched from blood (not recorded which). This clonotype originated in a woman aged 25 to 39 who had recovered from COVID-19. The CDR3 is CASSLASGSRETQYF. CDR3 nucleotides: TGTGCCAGCTCACTTGCTAGCGGGAGTAGAGAGACCCAGTACTTC.